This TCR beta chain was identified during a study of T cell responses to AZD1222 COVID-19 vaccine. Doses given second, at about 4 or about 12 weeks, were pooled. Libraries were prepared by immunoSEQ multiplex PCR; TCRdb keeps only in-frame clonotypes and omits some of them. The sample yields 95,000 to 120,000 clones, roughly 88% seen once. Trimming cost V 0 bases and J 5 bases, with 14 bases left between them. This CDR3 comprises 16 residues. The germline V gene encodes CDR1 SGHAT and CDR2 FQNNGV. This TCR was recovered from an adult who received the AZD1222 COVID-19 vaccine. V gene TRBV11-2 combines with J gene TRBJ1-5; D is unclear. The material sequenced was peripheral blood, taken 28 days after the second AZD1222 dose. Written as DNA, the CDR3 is TGTGCCAGCAGCTTAGACATGGGCGGATACTATCAGCCCCAGCATTTT. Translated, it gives CASSLDMGGYYQPQHF. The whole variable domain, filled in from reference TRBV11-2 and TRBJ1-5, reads EAGVAQSPRYKIIEKRQSVAFWCNPISGHATLYWYQQILGQGPKLLIQFQNNGVVDDSQLPKDRFSAERLKGVDSTLKIQPAKLEDSAVYLCASSLDMGGYYQPQHFGDGTRLSIL.